This T cell receptor beta chain derives from a study of siplizumab effects on memory and regulatory T cells. Germline CDR1 reads SGHAT; CDR2 reads FQNNGV. The CDR3 is 13 residues long. V shed 1 base, J shed 8 bases, and the junction held 3 bases outside the gene matches. Sequencing was performed with immunoSEQ multiplex PCR; in TCRdb, only in-frame clones are kept and a portion is missing. This sample has over 80,000 clones, with around 94% found just once. This clonotype was obtained from a human donor in good health. The source material was non-Treg CD4+ T cells sorted from blood. This chain links TRBV11-2 with TRBJ1-1; 8 nucleotides align to TRBD1. The CDR3 protein is CASSLVRDREAFF. In DNA form, the CDR3 reads TGTGCCAGCAGCTTAGTTCGGGACAGGGAAGCTTTCTTT.